The T cell receptor beta chain under discussion was sequenced for a study of blood T cell repertoires in COVID-19. For the study at large: Collection of acute and convalescent COVID-19 samples took place in the United States, Italy and Spain. PBMCs, B-cell-depleted T cells, or T cells provided the cDNA or gDNA that made up the material.

The authors' processing: Nucleated cell counts were estimated from reference gene primer amplification. The assay was immunoSEQ multiplex PCR, and TCRdb's table has in-frame clones only and misses some. V, J and clone size reflect that table, while D and trimming were determined from the DNA. The data contain 350,000 or so clones, about 90% of them singletons. Deletions cut 1 base from V and 5 bases from J, with 11 bases between. This CDR3 contains 14 residues. Germline lookup yields CDR1 MGHRA and CDR2 YSYEKL. The sample taken for sequencing was peripheral blood. The clonotype originates from a woman in her 30s with COVID-19, enrolled during active disease. The rearrangement links TRBV4-1 to TRBJ2-5; D possibly corresponds to TRBD2 (6 bases). The CDR3 nucleotides read TGCGCCAGCAGCCAAGGCGCGGCGGGGGAGACCCAGTACTTC. Amino acids: CASSQGAAGETQYF.